This TCR beta chain was documented in a study of molecular identifiers for immune sequencing clone quantification. TCRdb re-called the PCR reads through MiXCR, storing one row per CDR3 protein. This table has roughly 320,000 distinct CDR3 sequences, over 20% appearing once. This clonotype occurred many times. The CDR3 loop spans 11 amino acids. The V and J ends lost 3 bases and 5 bases respectively, with 8 bases between them. The germline gives CDR1 DFQATT, CDR2 SNEGSKA (reference sequence). The sample taken for sequencing was naive CD8+ T cells from blood, with Jurkat cell RNA spiked in. The sample's subset: FACS-sorted CD8+CD4-CCR7+CD45RA+ naive T cells. The TCR was taken from a human donor in good health. Some libraries in this study had Jurkat cell RNA spiked in. The chain links TRBV20-1 to TRBJ2-7; no definite D call. CDR3: CSASDMNEQYF. DNA of the CDR3: TGCAGTGCTAGCGATATGAACGAGCAGTACTTC.